These 17 T cell receptor beta chains share one sample of origin, sequenced in a study of cytomegalovirus exposure and HLA in healthy donors. Generated by immunoSEQ multiplex PCR, the TCRdb table keeps only in-frame clones and is missing some. The sample lists 50,000 to 65,000 clones; 89% were seen once. The sample consisted of PBMCs. The source of these receptors is a woman aged 18-29 years in good health and CMV-seronegative.

The chain links TRBV30 to TRBJ2-3; 12 bases fit TRBD2. The germline CDR1 and CDR2 sequences are GTSNPN and SVGIG (reference sequence). With 2 bases clipped from V and 6 bases from J, the junction kept 6 bases outside the gene matches. This CDR3 spans 15 amino acids. DNA for the CDR3: TGTGCCTGGAGTTCCCCTAGCGGGAGGGGGGATACGCAGTATTTT. It translates to CAWSSPSGRGDTQYF. Supplemented by reference TRBV30 and TRBJ2-3, the full variable domain reads SQTIHQWPATLVQPVGSPLSLECTVEGTSNPNLYWYRQAAGRGLQLLFYSVGIGQISSEVPQNLSASRPQDRQFILSSKKLLLSDSGFYLCAWSSPSGRGDTQYFGPGTRLTVL.

The gene calls are TRBV5-1 and TRBJ2-7, with D hard to call. Germline V gene sequence: CDR1 SGHRS, CDR2 YFSETQ. CDR3 length equals 14 residues. V lost 0 bases and J 4 bases, leaving 11 bases between the germline ends. The CDR3 region is CASSLGPPAYEQYF. CDR3 sequence (DNA): TGCGCCAGCAGCTTGGGTCCGCCTGCGTACGAGCAGTACTTC. Complete variable domain (other parts from reference TRBV5-1 and TRBJ2-7): KAGVTQTPRYLIKTRGQQVTLSCSPISGHRSVSWYQQTPGQGLQFLFEYFSETQRNKGNFPGRFSGRQFSNSRSEMNVSTLELGDSALYLCASSLGPPAYEQYFGPGTRLTVT.

V usage is TRBV18 and J usage is TRBJ2-7, with TRBD1 identical over 12 bases. Germline V lookup: CDR1 KGHSH, CDR2 LQKENI. J gave up 4 bases and V 3 bases, and 4 bases lay outside the gene matches. The CDR3 spans 15 residues. The CDR3 sequence: CASSPGTGGLYEQYF. The CDR3 DNA reads TGTGCCAGCTCACCCGGGACAGGGGGCTTGTACGAGCAGTACTTC.

The chain links TRBV6-6 to TRBJ2-1; D is possibly TRBD1 (5 bases). The CDR3 consists of 14 residues. Per the germline V gene, CDR1 is MNHNY and CDR2 is SVGAGI (reference sequence). V dropped 6 bases and J dropped 6 bases, with 15 bases sitting between them. CDR3 amino acids: CASRIDGQSNEQFF. In nucleotides, the CDR3 is TGTGCCAGCAGGATCGATGGACAATCCAATGAGCAGTTCTTC.

The chain joins TRBV28 to TRBJ2-5; tentative D call: TRBD1 (6 bases). The CDR3 length is 15 residues. V dropped 2 bases and J dropped 3 bases, with 13 bases sitting between them. Looked up from germline, CDR1 is MDHEN and CDR2 is SYDVKM. The CDR3 protein is CASSLRDTQKETQYF. The CDR3 DNA sequence: TGTGCCAGCAGTTTAAGGGACACGCAGAAAGAGACCCAGTACTTC.

This chain joins TRBV2 and TRBJ2-1, with 8 bases that match TRBD1. The V gene's germline CDR1 is SNHLY and CDR2 FYNNEI. Trimming cost V 7 bases and J 0 bases; bases outside gene matches: 5. There are 15 residues in the CDR3. CDR3 loop: CASTSGQGSYNEQFF. For the CDR3, the DNA is TGTGCCAGCACTTCCGGACAGGGCTCCTACAATGAGCAGTTCTTC.

This clone appeared a single time. The CDR3 DNA follows: TGTGCCAGCAGATCTGGTCTATCCTACGAGCAGTACTTC. Translation gives CASRSGLSYEQYF. V usage is TRBV28 and J usage is TRBJ2-7, with D hard to call. V lost 6 bases, J lost 1 base, and 10 bases lay in between. The CDR3 sequence is 13 residues long. Germline-derived CDR1 and CDR2 are MDHEN and SYDVKM. Full variable domain (outside the CDR3, taken from reference TRBV28 and TRBJ2-7): DVKVTQSSRYLVKRTGEKVFLECVQDMDHENMFWYRQDPGLGLRLIYFSYDVKMKEKGDIPEGYSVSREKKERFSLILESASTNQTSMYLCASRSGLSYEQYFGPGTRLTVT.

The chain uses TRBV4-1 and TRBJ2-3; 10 bases map to TRBD2. Germline CDR1 reads MGHRA; CDR2 reads YSYEKL. This CDR3 has 16 residues. The V gene end was trimmed by 1 base and the J gene end by 5 bases; junction bases not matched to a gene: 6. This CDR3 reads CASSQGSGGAEDTQYF. The DNA of the CDR3 is TGCGCCAGCAGCCAAGGGAGCGGGGGGGCGGAAGATACGCAGTATTTT.

The CDR3 coding sequence is TGTGCCAGCAGCTTAGCGGGACTAGTATACGAGCAGTACTTC. It encodes CASSLAGLVYEQYF. V usage is TRBV7-2 and J usage is TRBJ2-7, with 8 bases that match TRBD2. This CDR3 is 14 amino acids long. Germline V gene sequence: CDR1 SGHTA, CDR2 FQGNSA. V trimming: 0 bases; J trimming: 4 bases; junction bases outside the gene matches: 2.

The V and J genes are TRBV10-3 and TRBJ1-1, with a possible D match to TRBD1 (6 bases). The V gene's germline CDR1 is ENHRY and CDR2 SYGVKD. V was pared by 6 bases and J by 3 bases, with 11 bases between. The CDR3 contains 13 residues. CDR3 protein: CAIRQGLDTEAFF. The CDR3 nucleotides read TGTGCCATCAGACAGGGTTTGGACACTGAAGCTTTCTTT.

The V call is TRBV27, the J call TRBJ2-5; no reliable D call. Germline V lookup: CDR1 MNHEY, CDR2 SMNVEV (reference sequence). Deletions cut 6 bases from V and 5 bases from J, with 16 bases between. This CDR3 spans 14 amino acids. In DNA form, the CDR3 reads TGTGCCAGCAGACAACACCCAGCCAGGGAGACCCAGTACTTC. Translating gives CASRQHPARETQYF.

This chain connects TRBV7-2 to TRBJ1-2; D might be TRBD1 (6 bases). From germline, CDR1 is SGHTA and CDR2 FQGNSA. The CDR3 length is 15 residues. Trimming took off 1 base at V and 4 bases at J, with 13 bases between the two ends. The CDR3 here is CASSLDRPGAYGYTF. The CDR3 region has the DNA TGTGCCAGCAGCTTAGATCGGCCAGGGGCCTATGGCTACACCTTC.

The V call is TRBV5-6, the J call TRBJ2-2, with TRBD1 identical over 7 bases. Germline assignment: CDR1 SGHDT and CDR2 YYEEEE. After removal of 4 bases from V and 5 bases from J, the junction contained 11 bases not matched to a gene. The CDR3 spans 16 residues. The CDR3, as DNA: TGTGCCAGCAGCGCCTTACTCACAGGGGTTACCGGGGAGCTGTTTTTT. It specifies CASSALLTGVTGELFF.

The chain is built from TRBV7-8 and TRBJ2-7, with a possible D match to TRBD2 (6 bases). Trimming stripped 5 bases from V and 7 bases from J, with 21 bases between. The CDR3 spans 15 residues. Germline lookup yields CDR1 SGHVS and CDR2 FQNEAQ. The CDR3 protein is CASSLTSGWGEEQYF. In nucleotides, the CDR3 is TGTGCCAGCAGCCTAACGAGCGGGTGGGGTGAGGAGCAGTACTTC.

CDR3 residues: CASSRQGTEEPQHF. CDR3 nucleotides: TGCGCCAGCAGCCGACAGGGAACAGAGGAGCCCCAGCATTTT. This sequence joins TRBV4-1 and TRBJ1-5; the match to TRBD1 covers 7 bases. After removal of 4 bases from V and 8 bases from J, the junction contained 8 bases not matched to a gene. Germline V gives CDR1 MGHRA, CDR2 YSYEKL. The CDR3 consists of 14 residues.

The rearrangement joins TRBV6-1 to TRBJ1-2; D is possibly TRBD1 (6 bases). Trimming pared 4 bases from V and 8 bases from J, leaving 14 bases between. The CDR3 totals 13 residues. CDR1 and CDR2 (germline): MNHNS, SASEGT. CDR3 protein: CASSGWQGNGYTF. The CDR3 DNA sequence: TGTGCCAGCAGTGGATGGCAGGGGAACGGCTACACCTTC.

J is TRBJ2-7 and V is TRBV5-1, with D perhaps TRBD1 (5 bases). Germline loops: CDR1 SGHRS, CDR2 YFSETQ. The CDR3 sequence is 13 residues long. Trimming removed 0 bases at V and 3 bases at J, with 7 bases between. The CDR3 DNA reads TGCGCCAGCAGCTTGGCAGGGCACTACGAGCAGTACTTC. Translating it yields CASSLAGHYEQYF.